This T cell receptor (beta chain) appears in the sequencing data of a study of T cells in Graves' hyperthyroidism and ophthalmopathy. Study-wide points: Model predictions of ophthalmopathy came a median 6.5 months before onset. Researchers found most expanded thyroid clonotypes above 0.001 in blood as well.

Every diagnosis used clinical symptoms, serum thyroxine and TRAb, thyroid ultrasound and orbital computed tomography. Fresh peripheral blood, 10 ml, yielded the PBMCs. About this clonotype itself: As yet, its antigen is unknown.

RNA transcripts served as the template for amplifying TCR beta CDR3 regions. HTBI primers drove first-round RT-PCR of the TCR CDR3. TCRdb redid the calling of the multiplex PCR reads with MiXCR, one entry per CDR3 protein. In the table there are around 800,000 distinct CDR3 sequences, roughly 40% of which are singletons. Sequenced input: blood. This receptor was identified in a man younger than 35 with Graves' hyperthyroidism.

The CDR3 region has the DNA TGTGCCAGCAGTACAGGCGGAGGAATTTACGAGCAGTACTTC. Encoded protein: CASSTGGGIYEQYF. The chain has TRBV9 and TRBJ2-7; D is possibly TRBD1 or TRBD2 (5 bases each). Between the trimmed V and J ends, which lost 5 bases and 4 bases, there was a span of 16 bases. There are 14 residues in the CDR3. From germline, CDR1 is SGDLS and CDR2 YYNGEE. Complete variable domain (other parts from reference TRBV9 and TRBJ2-7): DSGVTQTPKHLITATGQRVTLRCSPRSGDLSVYWYQQSLDQGLQFLIQYYNGEERAKGNILERFSAQQFPDLHSELNLSSLELGDSALYFCASSTGGGIYEQYFGPGTRLTVT.